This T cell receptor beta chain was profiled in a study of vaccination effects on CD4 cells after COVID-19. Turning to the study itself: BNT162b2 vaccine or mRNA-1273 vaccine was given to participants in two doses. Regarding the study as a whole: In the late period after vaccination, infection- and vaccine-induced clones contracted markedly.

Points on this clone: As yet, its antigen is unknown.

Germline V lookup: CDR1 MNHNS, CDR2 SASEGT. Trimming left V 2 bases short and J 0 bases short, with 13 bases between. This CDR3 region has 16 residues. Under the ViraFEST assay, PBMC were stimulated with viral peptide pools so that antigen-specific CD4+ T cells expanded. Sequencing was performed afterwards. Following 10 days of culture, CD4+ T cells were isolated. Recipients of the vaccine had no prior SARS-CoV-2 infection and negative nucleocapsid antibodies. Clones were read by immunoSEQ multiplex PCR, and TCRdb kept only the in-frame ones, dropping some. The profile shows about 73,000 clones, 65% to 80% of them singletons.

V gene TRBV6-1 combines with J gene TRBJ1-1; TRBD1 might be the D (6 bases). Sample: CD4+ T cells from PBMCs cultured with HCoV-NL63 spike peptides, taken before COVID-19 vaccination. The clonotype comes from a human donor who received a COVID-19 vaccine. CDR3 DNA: TGTGCCAGCAGTGAAAGGAGGGGGTACATGAACACTGAAGCTTTCTTT. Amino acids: CASSERRGYMNTEAFF.